Below, 9 T cell receptor beta chains from the same sample are listed, as sequenced in a study of T cells in Graves' hyperthyroidism and ophthalmopathy. TCR beta CDR3 sequences were amplified from RNA transcripts. First-round RT-PCR of the TCR CDR3 relied on the HTBI primer set. Each CDR3 protein is one row after TCRdb ran MiXCR on the multiplex PCR reads. Here the sample spans around 380,000 distinct CDR3 sequences, approximately 15% being singletons. The material sequenced was blood. These TCRs come from a man aged 25-45 years with Graves' hyperthyroidism that later progressed to Graves' ophthalmopathy.

This clonotype has just a few counts. This rearrangement joins TRBV18 to TRBJ2-1, with a tentative D call TRBD1 (5 bases). The CDR3 sequence is 14 residues long. V was clipped by 3 bases and J by 7 bases, with 13 bases between them. Looked up from germline, CDR1 is KGHSH and CDR2 is LQKENI. The CDR3 region has the DNA TGTGCCAGCTCACCTCCCGACAGAGTAAATGAGCAGTTCTTC. Encoded protein: CASSPPDRVNEQFF.

This clonotype was observed many times. The V call is TRBV6-1, the J call TRBJ1-2; 7 bases map to TRBD1. The CDR3 spans 15 residues. Germline V gene data show CDR1 as MNHNS and CDR2 as SASEGT. V lost 0 bases to trimming and J lost 4 bases; unmatched junction nucleotides: 5. The CDR3 loop is CASSEARQGFYGYTF. CDR3 in DNA: TGTGCCAGCAGTGAAGCGCGACAGGGCTTCTATGGCTACACCTTC.

This clonotype was found a few times. The rearrangement links TRBV9 to TRBJ1-2; D not resolved. The CDR3 spans 14 residues. Germline V gene sequence: CDR1 SGDLS, CDR2 YYNGEE. The V gene lost 4 bases and the J gene lost 5 bases, with 15 bases spanning the gap. In DNA form, the CDR3 reads TGTGCCAGCAGCCCGAGTGGTACGAGGTATGGCTACACCTTC. This codes for CASSPSGTRYGYTF.

This clonotype was detected ten times or more. The V and J genes are TRBV28 and TRBJ1-2; D is unclear. The CDR3 loop spans 12 amino acids. Trimming pared 11 bases from V and 6 bases from J, leaving 16 bases between. CDR1 and CDR2 from the germline V gene are MDHEN and SYDVKM. The CDR3 is CAPNSSVHGYTF. The CDR3 nucleotides read TGTGCCCCAAACTCGTCCGTGCATGGCTACACCTTC.

This clonotype was picked up a small number of times. The rearrangement joins TRBV5-1 to TRBJ2-5, with TRBD2 identical over 12 bases. V lost 2 bases to trimming and J lost 1 base; unmatched junction nucleotides: 3. This CDR3 has 16 amino acids. In germline, CDR1 is SGHRS, CDR2 YFSETQ. The CDR3 coding sequence is TGCGCCAGCAGCTTCGCTAGCGGGGGGGCCCAAGAGACCCAGTACTTC. This encodes CASSFASGGAQETQYF.

As concerns this clonotype: One junction end does not reproduce the germline sequence, and a read error may be involved. V gene TRBV3-1 combines with J gene TRBJ2-1; 8 nucleotides line up with TRBD2. The CDR3 runs to 15 residues. Per the germline V gene, CDR1 is LGHDT and CDR2 is YNNKEL (reference sequence). As DNA, the CDR3 is TGTGCCAACAGCCAAGGTGGTCTAGCGGGTTATGAGCAGTTCTTC. Protein sequence: CANSQGGLAGYEQFF.

This clonotype occurred many times. CDR3 sequence: CASSLASGTKYGYTF. CDR3 nucleotide sequence: TGTGCCAGCAGCTTAGCGTCCGGGACGAAGTATGGCTACACCTTC. The chain carries TRBV7-2 and TRBJ1-2; maybe TRBD1 (5 bases). The CDR3 covers 15 residues. Trimming pared 0 bases from V and 5 bases from J, leaving 13 bases between. Germline CDR1 reads SGHTA; CDR2 reads FQGNSA.

This clonotype was picked up one time. Possible read error: a much larger clone is one base away. CDR3: CASSPRARGGGFEQYF. The CDR3 coding sequence is TGTGCCAGCAGCCCACGCGCCCGGGGGGGCGGATTCGAGCAGTACTTC. The chain has TRBV11-2 and TRBJ2-7, with 8 nucleotides matching TRBD2. J lost 6 bases, V lost 5 bases, and 15 bases had no gene match. The germline CDR1 and CDR2 sequences are SGHAT and FQNNGV. The CDR3 runs to 16 residues. Full variable domain (outside the CDR3, taken from reference TRBV11-2 and TRBJ2-7): EAGVAQSPRYKIIEKRQSVAFWCNPISGHATLYWYQQILGQGPKLLIQFQNNGVVDDSQLPKDRFSAERLKGVDSTLKIQPAKLEDSAVYLCASSPRARGGGFEQYFGPGTRLTVT.

The chain carries TRBV15 and TRBJ1-1, with TRBD1 matching 7 bases. CDR3 size: 14 residues. CDR1 and CDR2 from the germline V gene are LNHNV and YYDKDF (reference sequence). The trim removed 5 bases at V and 4 bases at J, leaving 7 bases unmatched. CDR3 residues: CATSDPTGSTEAFF. CDR3 DNA: TGTGCCACCAGCGATCCGACAGGGTCCACTGAAGCTTTCTTT.